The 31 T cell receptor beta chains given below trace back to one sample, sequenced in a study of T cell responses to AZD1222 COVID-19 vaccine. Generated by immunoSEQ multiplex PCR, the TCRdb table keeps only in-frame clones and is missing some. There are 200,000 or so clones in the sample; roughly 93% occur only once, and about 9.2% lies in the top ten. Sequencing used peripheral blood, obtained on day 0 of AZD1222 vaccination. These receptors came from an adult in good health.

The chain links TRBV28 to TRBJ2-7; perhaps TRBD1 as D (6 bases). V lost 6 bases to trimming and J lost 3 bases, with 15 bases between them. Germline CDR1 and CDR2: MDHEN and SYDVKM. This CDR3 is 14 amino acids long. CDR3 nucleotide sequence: TGTGCCAGCAGCCCTACAGGGATTAGCTACGAGCAGTACTTC. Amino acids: CASSPTGISYEQYF.

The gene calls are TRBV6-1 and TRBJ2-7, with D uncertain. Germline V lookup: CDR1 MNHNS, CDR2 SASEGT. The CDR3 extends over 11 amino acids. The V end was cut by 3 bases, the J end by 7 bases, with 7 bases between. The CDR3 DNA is TGTGCCAGCAGTGACAATCTAGAGCAGTACTTC. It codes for CASSDNLEQYF.

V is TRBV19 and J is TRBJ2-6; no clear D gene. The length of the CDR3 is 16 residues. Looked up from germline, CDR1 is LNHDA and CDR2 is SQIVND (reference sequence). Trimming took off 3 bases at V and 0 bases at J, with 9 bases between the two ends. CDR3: CASSIGHPSGANVLTF. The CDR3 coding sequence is TGTGCCAGTAGTATCGGGCATCCCTCTGGGGCCAACGTCCTGACTTTC. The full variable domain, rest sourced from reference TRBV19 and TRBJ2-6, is DGGITQSPKYLFRKEGQNVTLSCEQNLNHDAMYWYRQDPGQGLRLIYYSQIVNDFQKGDIAEGYSVSREKKESFPLTVTSAQKNPTAFYLCASSIGHPSGANVLTFGAGSRLTVL.

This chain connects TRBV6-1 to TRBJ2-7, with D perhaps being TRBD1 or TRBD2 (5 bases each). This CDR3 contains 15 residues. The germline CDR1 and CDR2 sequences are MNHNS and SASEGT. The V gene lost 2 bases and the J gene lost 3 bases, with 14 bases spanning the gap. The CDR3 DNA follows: TGTGCCAGCAGTGAATGGGAGACAGACAACTACGAGCAGTACTTC. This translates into CASSEWETDNYEQYF.

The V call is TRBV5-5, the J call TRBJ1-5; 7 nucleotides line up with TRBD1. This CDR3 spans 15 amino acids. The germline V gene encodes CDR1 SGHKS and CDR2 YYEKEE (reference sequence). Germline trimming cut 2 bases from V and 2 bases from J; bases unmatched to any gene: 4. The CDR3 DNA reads TGTGCCAGCAGCTTAGGGGGCTTGGGCAATCAGCCCCAGCATTTT. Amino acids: CASSLGGLGNQPQHF.

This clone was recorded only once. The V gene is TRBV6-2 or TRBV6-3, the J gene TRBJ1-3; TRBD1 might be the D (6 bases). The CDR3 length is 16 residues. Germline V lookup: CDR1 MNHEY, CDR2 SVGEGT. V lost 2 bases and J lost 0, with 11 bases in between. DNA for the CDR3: TGTGCCAGCAGTTACATTGGACAGCACTCTGGAAACACCATATATTTT. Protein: CASSYIGQHSGNTIYF.

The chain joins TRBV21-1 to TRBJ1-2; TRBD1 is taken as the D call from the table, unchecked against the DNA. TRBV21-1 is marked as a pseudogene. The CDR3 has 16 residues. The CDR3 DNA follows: TGTGCCAGCAGCAAAGGGAACCGGGACAGTAACTATGGCTACACCTTC. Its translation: CASSKGNRDSNYGYTF.

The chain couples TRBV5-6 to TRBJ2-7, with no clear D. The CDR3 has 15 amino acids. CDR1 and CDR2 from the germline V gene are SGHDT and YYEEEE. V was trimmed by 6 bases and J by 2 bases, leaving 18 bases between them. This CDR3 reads CASNSLDTAPYEQYF. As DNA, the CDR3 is TGTGCCAGCAACAGCTTGGATACCGCCCCCTACGAGCAGTACTTC.

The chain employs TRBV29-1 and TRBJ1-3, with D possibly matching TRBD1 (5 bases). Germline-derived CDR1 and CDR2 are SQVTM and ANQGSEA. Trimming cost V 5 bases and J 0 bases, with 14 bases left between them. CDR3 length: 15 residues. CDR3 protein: CSVQGDWFSGNTIYF. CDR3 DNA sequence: TGCAGCGTTCAGGGAGACTGGTTCTCTGGAAACACCATATATTTT. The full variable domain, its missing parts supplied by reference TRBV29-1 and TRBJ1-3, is SAVISQKPSRDICQRGTSLTIQCQVDSQVTMMFWYRQQPGQSLTLIATANQGSEATYESGFVIDKFPISRPNLTFSTLTVSNMSPEDSSIYLCSVQGDWFSGNTIYFGEGSWLTVV.

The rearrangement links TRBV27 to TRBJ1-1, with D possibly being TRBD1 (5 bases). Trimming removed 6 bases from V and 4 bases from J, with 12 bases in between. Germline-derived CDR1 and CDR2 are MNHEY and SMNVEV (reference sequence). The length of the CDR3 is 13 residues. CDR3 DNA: TGTGCCAGCAGCGCCCTCGGGGGCACTGAAGCTTTCTTT. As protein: CASSALGGTEAFF.

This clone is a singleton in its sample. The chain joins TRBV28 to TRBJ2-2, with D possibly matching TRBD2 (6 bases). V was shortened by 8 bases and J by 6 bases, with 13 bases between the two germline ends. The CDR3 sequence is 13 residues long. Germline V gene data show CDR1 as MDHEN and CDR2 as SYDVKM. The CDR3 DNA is TGTGCCAGCGCAGGGAGGCGGGCCGGGGAGCTGTTTTTT. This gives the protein CASAGRRAGELFF. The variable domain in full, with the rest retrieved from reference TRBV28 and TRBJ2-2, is DVKVTQSSRYLVKRTGEKVFLECVQDMDHENMFWYRQDPGLGLRLIYFSYDVKMKEKGDIPEGYSVSREKKERFSLILESASTNQTSMYLCASAGRRAGELFFGEGSRLTVL.

CDR3 protein: CASSGDRYTDTQYF. The CDR3 DNA reads TGTGCCAGCAGCGGGGACAGATACACAGATACGCAGTATTTT. The chain is built from TRBV7-2 and TRBJ2-3; 7 nucleotides line up with TRBD1. CDR3 length equals 14 residues. J was trimmed by 2 bases and V by 5 bases; bases with no gene match: 4. Germline V gene sequence: CDR1 SGHTA, CDR2 FQGNSA.

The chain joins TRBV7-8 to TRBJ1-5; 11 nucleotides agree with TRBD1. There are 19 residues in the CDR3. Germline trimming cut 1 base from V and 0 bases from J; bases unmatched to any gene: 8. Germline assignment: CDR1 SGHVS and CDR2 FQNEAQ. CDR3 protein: CASSLVGDRGIDSNQPQHF. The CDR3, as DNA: TGTGCCAGCAGCTTAGTAGGGGACAGGGGGATTGATAGCAATCAGCCCCAGCATTTT.

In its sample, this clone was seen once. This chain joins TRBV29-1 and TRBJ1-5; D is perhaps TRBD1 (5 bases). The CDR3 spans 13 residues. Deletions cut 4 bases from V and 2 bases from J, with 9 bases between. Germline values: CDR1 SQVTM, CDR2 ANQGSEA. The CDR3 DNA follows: TGCAGCGTTGGACGGGGGGGCAATCAGCCCCAGCATTTT. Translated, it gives CSVGRGGNQPQHF.

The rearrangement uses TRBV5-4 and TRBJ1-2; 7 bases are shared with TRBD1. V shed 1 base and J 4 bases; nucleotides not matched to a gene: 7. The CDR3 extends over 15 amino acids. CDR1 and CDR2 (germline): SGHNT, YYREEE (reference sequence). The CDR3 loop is CASSLNHRGGYGYTF. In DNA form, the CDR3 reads TGTGCCAGCAGCTTGAACCACAGGGGAGGCTATGGCTACACCTTC. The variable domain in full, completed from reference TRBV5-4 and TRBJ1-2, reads ETGVTQSPTHLIKTRGQQVTLRCSSQSGHNTVSWYQQALGQGPQFIFQYYREEENGRGNFPPRFSGLQFPNYSSELNVNALELDDSALYLCASSLNHRGGYGYTFGSGTRLTVV.

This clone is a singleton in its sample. The CDR3 DNA reads as TGTGCCAGCAGTCTGACGGCCTCGAACACCGGGGAGCTGTTTTTT. It translates to CASSLTASNTGELFF. This sequence joins TRBV2 and TRBJ2-2; D remains unclear. This CDR3 contains 15 residues. The V gene lost 5 bases and the J gene lost 0 bases, with 10 bases spanning the gap. Germline lookup yields CDR1 SNHLY and CDR2 FYNNEI.

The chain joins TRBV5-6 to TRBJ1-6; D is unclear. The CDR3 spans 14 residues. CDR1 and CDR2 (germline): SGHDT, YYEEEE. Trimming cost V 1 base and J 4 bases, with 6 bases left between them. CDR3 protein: CASSLMAYNSPLHF. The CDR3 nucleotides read TGTGCCAGCAGCTTGATGGCATATAATTCACCCCTCCACTTT.

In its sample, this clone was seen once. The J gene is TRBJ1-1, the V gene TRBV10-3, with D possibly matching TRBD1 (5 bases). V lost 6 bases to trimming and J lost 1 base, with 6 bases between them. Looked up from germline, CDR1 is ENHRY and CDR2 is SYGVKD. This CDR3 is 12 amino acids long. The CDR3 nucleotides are TGTGCCATCAGCACAGGGAACACTGAAGCTTTCTTT. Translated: CAISTGNTEAFF.

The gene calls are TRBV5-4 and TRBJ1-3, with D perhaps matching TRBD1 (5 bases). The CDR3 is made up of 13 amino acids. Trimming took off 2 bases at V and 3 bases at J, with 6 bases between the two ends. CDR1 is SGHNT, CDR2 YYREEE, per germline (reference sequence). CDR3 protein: CASSFRDGNTIYF. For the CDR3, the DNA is TGTGCCAGCAGCTTCAGGGATGGAAACACCATATATTTT.

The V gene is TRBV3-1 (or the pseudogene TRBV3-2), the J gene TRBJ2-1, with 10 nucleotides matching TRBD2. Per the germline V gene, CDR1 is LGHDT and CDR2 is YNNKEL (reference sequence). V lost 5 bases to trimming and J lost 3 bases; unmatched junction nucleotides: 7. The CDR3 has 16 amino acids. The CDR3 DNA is TGTGCCAGCAGCTGGACTAGCGGAGGCATCTACAATGAGCAGTTCTTC. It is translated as CASSWTSGGIYNEQFF.

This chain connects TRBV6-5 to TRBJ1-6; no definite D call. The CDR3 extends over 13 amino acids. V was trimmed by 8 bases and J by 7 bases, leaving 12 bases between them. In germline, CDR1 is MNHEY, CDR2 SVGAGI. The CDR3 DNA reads TGTGCCAGCGGACGGGAAAGCAATTCACCCCTCCACTTT. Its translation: CASGRESNSPLHF.

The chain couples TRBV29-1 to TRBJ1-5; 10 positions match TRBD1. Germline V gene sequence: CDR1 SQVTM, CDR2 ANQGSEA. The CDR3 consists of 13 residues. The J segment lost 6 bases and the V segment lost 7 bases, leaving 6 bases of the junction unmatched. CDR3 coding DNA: TGCAGCGCAGGACAGGGGGAGGGTCAGCCCCAGCATTTT. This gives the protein CSAGQGEGQPQHF. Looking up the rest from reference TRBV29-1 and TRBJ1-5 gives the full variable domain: SAVISQKPSRDICQRGTSLTIQCQVDSQVTMMFWYRQQPGQSLTLIATANQGSEATYESGFVIDKFPISRPNLTFSTLTVSNMSPEDSSIYLCSAGQGEGQPQHFGDGTRLSIL.

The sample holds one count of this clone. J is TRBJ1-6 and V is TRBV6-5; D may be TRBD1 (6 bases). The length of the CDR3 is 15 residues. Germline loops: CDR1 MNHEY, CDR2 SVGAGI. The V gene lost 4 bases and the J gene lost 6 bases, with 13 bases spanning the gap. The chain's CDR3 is CASSFQGRGNSPLHF. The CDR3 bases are TGTGCCAGCAGTTTCCAGGGGAGGGGTAATTCACCCCTCCACTTT.

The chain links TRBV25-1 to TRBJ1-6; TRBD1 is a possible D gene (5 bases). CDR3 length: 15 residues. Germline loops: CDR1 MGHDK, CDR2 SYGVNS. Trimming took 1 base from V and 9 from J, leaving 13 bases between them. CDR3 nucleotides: TGTGCCAGCAGTGAATTTGGGGGAACCGGTTCACCCCTCCACTTT. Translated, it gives CASSEFGGTGSPLHF.

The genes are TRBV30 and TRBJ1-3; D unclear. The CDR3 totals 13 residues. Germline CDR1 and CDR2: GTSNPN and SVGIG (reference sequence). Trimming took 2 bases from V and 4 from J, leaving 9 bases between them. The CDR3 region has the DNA TGTGCCTGGAGTCACGGGTCGGGAAACACCATATATTTT. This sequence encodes CAWSHGSGNTIYF.

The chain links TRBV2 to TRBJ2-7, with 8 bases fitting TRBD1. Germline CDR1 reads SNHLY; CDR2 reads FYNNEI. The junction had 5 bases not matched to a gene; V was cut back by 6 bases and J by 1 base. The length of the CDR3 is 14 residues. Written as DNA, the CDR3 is TGTGCCAGCAGGGGGACAGGCTATTCCTACGAGCAGTACTTC. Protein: CASRGTGYSYEQYF.

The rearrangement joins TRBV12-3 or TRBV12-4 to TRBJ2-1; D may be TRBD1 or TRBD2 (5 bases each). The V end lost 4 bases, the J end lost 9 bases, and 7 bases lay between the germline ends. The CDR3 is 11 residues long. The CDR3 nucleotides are TGTGCCAGCAGTTCGAGGGGTGAGCAGTTCTTC. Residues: CASSSRGEQFF.

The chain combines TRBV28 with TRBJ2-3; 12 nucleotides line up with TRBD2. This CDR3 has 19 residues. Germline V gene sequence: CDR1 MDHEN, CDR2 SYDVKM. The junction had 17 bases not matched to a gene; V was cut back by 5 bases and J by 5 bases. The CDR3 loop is CASSGSSGTSGPVGDTQYF. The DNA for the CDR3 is TGTGCCAGCAGTGGTTCCTCCGGGACTAGCGGGCCCGTCGGAGATACGCAGTATTTT.

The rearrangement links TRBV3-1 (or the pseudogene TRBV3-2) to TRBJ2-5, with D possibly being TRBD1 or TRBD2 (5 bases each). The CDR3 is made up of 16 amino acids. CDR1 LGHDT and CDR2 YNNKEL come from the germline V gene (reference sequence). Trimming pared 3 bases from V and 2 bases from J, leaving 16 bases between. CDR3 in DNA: TGTGCCAGCAGCCAGACTACAGGAGCCCATCAAGAGACCCAGTACTTC. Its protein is CASSQTTGAHQETQYF.

The DNA for the CDR3 is TGTGCCAGCACCCTGAGACAGGGCCTACCTAACTATGGCTACACCTTC. Its translation: CASTLRQGLPNYGYTF. This chain uses TRBV7-2 with TRBJ1-2, with 7 bases fitting TRBD1. This CDR3 contains 16 residues. CDR1 SGHTA and CDR2 FQGNSA come from the germline V gene. Unmatched junction bases numbered 11, after V lost 7 bases and J lost 0 bases.

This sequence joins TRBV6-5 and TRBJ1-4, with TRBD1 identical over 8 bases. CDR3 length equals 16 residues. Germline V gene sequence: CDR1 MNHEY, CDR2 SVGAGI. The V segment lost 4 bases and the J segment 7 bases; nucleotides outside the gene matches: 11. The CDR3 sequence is CASSSLPGGVGEKLFF. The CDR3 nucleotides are TGTGCCAGCAGTTCTCTACCAGGGGGCGTTGGTGAAAAACTGTTTTTT.